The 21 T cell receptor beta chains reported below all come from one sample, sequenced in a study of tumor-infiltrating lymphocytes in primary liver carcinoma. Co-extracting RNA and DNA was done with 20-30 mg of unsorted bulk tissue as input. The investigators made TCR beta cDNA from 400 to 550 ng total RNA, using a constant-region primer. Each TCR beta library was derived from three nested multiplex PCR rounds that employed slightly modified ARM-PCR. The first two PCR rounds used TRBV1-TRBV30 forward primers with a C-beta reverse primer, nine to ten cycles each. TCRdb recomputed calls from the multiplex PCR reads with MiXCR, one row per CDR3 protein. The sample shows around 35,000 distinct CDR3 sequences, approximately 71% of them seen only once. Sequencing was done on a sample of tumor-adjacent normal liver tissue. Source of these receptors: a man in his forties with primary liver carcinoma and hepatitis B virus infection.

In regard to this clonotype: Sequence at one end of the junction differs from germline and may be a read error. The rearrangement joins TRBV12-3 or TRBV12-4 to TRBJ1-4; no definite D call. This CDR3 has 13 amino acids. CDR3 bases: TGTGCCAGTAGTTTATCTAGGTTGGAAAAACTGTTTTTT. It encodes CASSLSRLEKLFF.

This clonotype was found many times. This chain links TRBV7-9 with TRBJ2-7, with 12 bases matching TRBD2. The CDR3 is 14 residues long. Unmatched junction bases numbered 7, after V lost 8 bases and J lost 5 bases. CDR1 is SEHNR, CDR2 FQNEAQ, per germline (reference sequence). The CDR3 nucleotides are TGTGCCAGCGTACCGGGACTAGCGGGCGACGAGCAGTACTTC. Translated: CASVPGLAGDEQYF.

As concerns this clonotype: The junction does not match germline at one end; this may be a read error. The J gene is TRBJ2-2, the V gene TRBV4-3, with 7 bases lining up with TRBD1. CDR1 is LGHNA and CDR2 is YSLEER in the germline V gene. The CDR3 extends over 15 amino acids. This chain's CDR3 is CVSCQESGQTGELFF. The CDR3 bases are TGCGTCAGCTGCCAAGAATCGGGACAGACCGGGGAGCTGTTTTTT.

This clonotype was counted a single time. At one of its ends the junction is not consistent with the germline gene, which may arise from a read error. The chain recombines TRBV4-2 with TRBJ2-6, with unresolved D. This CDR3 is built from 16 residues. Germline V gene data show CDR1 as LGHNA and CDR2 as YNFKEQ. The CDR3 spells CASRQEASSGVNVLTF. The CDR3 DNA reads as TGTGCTAGCAGGCAAGAAGCAAGCTCTGGGGTCAACGTCCTGACATTT.

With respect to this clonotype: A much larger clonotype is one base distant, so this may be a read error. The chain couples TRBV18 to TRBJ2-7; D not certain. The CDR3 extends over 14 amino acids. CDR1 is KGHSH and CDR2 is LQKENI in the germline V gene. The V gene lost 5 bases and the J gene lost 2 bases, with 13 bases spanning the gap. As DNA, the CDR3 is TGTGCCAGCTCATCGAAGGGCAGAGCCTACGAGCAGTACTTC. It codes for CASSSKGRAYEQYF.

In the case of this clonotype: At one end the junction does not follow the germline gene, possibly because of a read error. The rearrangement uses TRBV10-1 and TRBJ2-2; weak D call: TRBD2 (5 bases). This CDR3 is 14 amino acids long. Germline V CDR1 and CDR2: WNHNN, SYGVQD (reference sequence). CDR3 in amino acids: CPSSDGTDTGELLF. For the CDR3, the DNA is TGCCCCAGCTCCGACGGCACAGACACCGGGGAGCTGCTATTT.

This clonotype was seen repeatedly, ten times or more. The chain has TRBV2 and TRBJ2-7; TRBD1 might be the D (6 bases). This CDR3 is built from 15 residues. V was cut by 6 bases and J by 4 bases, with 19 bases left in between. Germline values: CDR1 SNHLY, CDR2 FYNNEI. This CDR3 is CASSLPGQQIYEQYF. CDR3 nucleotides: TGTGCCAGCAGCCTCCCGGGACAACAAATATACGAGCAGTACTTC.

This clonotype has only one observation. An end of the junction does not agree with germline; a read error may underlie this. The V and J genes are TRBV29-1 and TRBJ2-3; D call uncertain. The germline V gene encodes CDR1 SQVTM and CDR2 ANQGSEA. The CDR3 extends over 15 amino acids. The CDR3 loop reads CSVAVDGRSTDAQYF. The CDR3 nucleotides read TGCAGCGTCGCAGTGGACGGACGTAGCACAGATGCGCAGTATTTT.

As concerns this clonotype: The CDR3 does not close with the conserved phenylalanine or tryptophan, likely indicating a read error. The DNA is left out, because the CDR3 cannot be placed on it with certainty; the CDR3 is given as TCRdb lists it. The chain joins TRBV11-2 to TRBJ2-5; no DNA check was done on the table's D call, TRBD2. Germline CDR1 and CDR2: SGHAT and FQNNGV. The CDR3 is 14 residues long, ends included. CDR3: CASSQSGGQETQYS.

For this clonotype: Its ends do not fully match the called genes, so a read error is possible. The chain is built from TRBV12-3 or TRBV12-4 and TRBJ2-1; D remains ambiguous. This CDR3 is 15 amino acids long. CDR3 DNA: TGTGTCAGCAGTTTATGTGGGCACCTGTTCAATGAGCAGTTCTTC. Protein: CVSSLCGHLFNEQFF.

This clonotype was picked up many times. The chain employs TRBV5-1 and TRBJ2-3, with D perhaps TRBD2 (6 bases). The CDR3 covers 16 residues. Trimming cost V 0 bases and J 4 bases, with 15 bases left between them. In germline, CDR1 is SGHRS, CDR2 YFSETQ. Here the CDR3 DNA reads TGCGCCAGCAGCTTGGTTGGGACTCTCGGGGCAGATACGCAGTATTTT. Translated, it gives CASSLVGTLGADTQYF.

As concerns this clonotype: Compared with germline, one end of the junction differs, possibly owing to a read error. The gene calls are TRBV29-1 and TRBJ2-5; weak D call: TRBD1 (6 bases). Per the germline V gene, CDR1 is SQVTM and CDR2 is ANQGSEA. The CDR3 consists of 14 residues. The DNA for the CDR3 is TGCAGTTTTAGGACAGTATCGTTTCAAGAGTCCCAGTACTTC. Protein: CSFRTVSFQESQYF.

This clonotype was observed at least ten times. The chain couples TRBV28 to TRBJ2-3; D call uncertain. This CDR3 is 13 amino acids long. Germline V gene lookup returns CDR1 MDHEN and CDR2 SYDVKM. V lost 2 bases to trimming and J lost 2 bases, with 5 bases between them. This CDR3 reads CASSLPNTDTQYF. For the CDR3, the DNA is TGTGCCAGCAGTTTACCGAACACAGATACGCAGTATTTT.

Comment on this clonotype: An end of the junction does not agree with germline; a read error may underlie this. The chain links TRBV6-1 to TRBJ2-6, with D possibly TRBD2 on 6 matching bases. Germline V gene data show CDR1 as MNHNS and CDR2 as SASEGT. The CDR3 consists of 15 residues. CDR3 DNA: TGTGCCAACAGTGAAGGGGACTCTGAGGCCAACGTCCTGACTTTC. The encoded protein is CANSEGDSEANVLTF.

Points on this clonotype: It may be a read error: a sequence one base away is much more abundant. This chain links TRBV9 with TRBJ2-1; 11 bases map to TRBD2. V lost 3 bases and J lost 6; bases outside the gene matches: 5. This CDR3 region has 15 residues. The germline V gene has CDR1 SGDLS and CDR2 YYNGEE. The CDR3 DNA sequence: TGTGCCAGCAGCGCCCCACTAGCGGGAGTCAATGAGCAGTTCTTC. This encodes CASSAPLAGVNEQFF.

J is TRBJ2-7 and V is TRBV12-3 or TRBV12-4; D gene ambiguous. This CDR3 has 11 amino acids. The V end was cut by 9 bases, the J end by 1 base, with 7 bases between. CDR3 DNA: TGTGCCAGTAGTCAATCCTACGAGCAGTACTTC. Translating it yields CASSQSYEQYF.

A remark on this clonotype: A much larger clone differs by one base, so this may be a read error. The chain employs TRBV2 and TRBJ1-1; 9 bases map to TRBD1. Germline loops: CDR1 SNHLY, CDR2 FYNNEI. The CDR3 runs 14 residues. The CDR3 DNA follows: TGTGCCAGCAGTGTGACAGGGGGGTCGATTGAAGCTTCCTTT. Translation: CASSVTGGSIEASF.

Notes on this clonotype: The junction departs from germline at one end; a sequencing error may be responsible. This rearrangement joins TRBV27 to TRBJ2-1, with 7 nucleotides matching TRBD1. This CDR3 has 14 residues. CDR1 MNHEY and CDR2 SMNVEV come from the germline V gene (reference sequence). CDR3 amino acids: CASSLSHRGNKQFF. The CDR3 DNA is TGTGCCAGCAGTTTGTCCCACAGGGGCAATAAGCAGTTCTTC.

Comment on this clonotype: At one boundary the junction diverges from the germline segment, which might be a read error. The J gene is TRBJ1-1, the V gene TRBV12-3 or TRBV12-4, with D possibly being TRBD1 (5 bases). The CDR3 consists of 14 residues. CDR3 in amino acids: CVSSSGLMNTVAFF. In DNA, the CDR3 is TGTGTCAGCAGTTCGGGGCTGATGAACACTGTAGCTTTCTTT.

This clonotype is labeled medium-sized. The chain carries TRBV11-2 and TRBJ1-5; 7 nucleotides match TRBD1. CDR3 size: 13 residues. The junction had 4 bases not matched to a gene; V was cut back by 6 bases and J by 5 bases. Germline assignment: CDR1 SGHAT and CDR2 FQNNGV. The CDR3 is CASSRDRDQPQHF. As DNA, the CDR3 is TGTGCCAGCAGTCGCGACAGGGATCAGCCCCAGCATTTT.

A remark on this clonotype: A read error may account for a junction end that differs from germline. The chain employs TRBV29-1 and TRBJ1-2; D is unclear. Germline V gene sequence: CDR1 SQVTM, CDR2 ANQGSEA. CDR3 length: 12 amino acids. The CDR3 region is CGVDYGDYGYIF. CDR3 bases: TGCGGCGTTGACTACGGGGATTATGGCTACATCTTC. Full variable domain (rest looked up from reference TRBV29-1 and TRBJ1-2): SAVISQKPSRDICQRGTSLTIQCQVDSQVTMMFWYRQQPGQSLTLIATANQGSEATYESGFVIDKFPISRPNLTFSTLTVSNMSPEDSSIYLCGVDYGDYGYIFGSGTRLTVV.